What follows are 32 T cell receptor beta chains derived from one specimen sequenced in a study of beta chain features in type 1 diabetes. Their antigens remain unidentified. All of the isolated RNA was reverse transcribed, so expressed TCRB transcripts were sequenced. Some clones are missing from TCRdb's copy, which holds only in-frame ones; the method was immunoSEQ multiplex PCR. The table records some 110,000 clones, around 15% of them present only once. Study outcomes and limitations: Type 1 diabetes patients showed a moderate but significant shortening of TCRB CDR3s in all four CD4+ subsets.

Sample: central memory CD4+ T cells from blood. Source of these receptors: a man aged 25 to 45 with type 1 diabetes.

V gene TRBV30 combines with J gene TRBJ2-2; the D is unclear. The V and J ends lost 2 bases and 7 bases respectively, with 8 bases between them. The CDR3 is 12 residues long. The germline CDR1 and CDR2 sequences are GTSNPN and SVGIG (reference sequence). CDR3 sequence (DNA): TGTGCCTGGAGTCCGCCGAACGGGGAGCTGTTTTTT. It codes for CAWSPPNGELFF.

The chain links TRBV5-1 to TRBJ2-1; TRBD1 agrees at 9 bases. In germline, CDR1 is SGHRS, CDR2 YFSETQ. J was trimmed by 1 base and V by 4 bases; bases with no gene match: 3. There are 15 residues in the CDR3. The CDR3 reads CASSIGQGSYNEQFF. The CDR3 nucleotides read TGCGCCAGCAGCATCGGACAGGGGTCCTACAATGAGCAGTTCTTC.

The V gene is TRBV29-1, the J gene TRBJ2-5, with 7 bases matching TRBD1. Trimming at V came to 2 bases and at J to 4 bases, leaving 13 bases not matched to a gene. This CDR3 has 16 amino acids. CDR1 and CDR2 (germline): SQVTM, ANQGSEA. In nucleotides, the CDR3 is TGCAGCGTTGAACCACCACGGTATAGGGGGCGAGAGACCCAGTACTTC. Its protein product is CSVEPPRYRGRETQYF.

This clone was found a few times. The V call is TRBV5-1, the J call TRBJ2-2; D gene ambiguous. Trimming stripped 0 bases from V and 0 bases from J, with 9 bases between. Germline loops: CDR1 SGHRS, CDR2 YFSETQ. CDR3 length equals 16 residues. CDR3 protein: CASSLARPANTGELFF. Here the CDR3 DNA reads TGCGCCAGCAGCTTGGCAAGGCCAGCGAACACCGGGGAGCTGTTTTTT.

This clone has a count of ten or more. The chain couples TRBV7-9 to TRBJ1-5, with D unclear. This CDR3 contains 12 residues. Per germline, CDR1 SEHNR and CDR2 FQNEAQ (reference sequence). With 5 bases removed from V and 3 bases from J, the gap between germline ends came to 5 bases. The CDR3 sequence is CASSAANQPQHF. The CDR3 coding sequence is TGTGCCAGCAGCGCAGCCAATCAGCCCCAGCATTTT.

This clone occurred a few times. The DNA for the CDR3 is TGTGCCAGCAGTTTTGGGACAGGGAGCAATGAGCAGTTCTTC. Residues: CASSFGTGSNEQFF. J is TRBJ2-1 and V is TRBV27; 9 bases agree with TRBD1. The CDR3 consists of 14 residues. Germline V gene lookup returns CDR1 MNHEY and CDR2 SMNVEV (reference sequence). J gave up 6 bases and V 3 bases, and 3 bases lay outside the gene matches.

The chain joins TRBV7-2 to TRBJ2-1; a possible D gene is TRBD2 (7 bases). In germline, CDR1 is SGHTA, CDR2 FQGNSA. This CDR3 is built from 15 residues. Trimming removed 1 base from V and 2 bases from J, with 9 bases in between. The CDR3 sequence: CASSLVGGPYNEQFF. CDR3 coding DNA: TGTGCCAGCAGCTTAGTCGGGGGGCCCTACAATGAGCAGTTCTTC.

V gene TRBV4-3 combines with J gene TRBJ1-2; D remains ambiguous. The CDR3 contains 15 residues. Germline CDR1 reads LGHNA; CDR2 reads YSLEER. Trimming removed 1 base from V and 8 bases from J, with 17 bases in between. DNA for the CDR3: TGCGCCAGCAGCCAAGCTCACACCTCGAGGGCGGGCTACACCTTC. Its translation is CASSQAHTSRAGYTF.

The chain employs TRBV7-2 and TRBJ1-2, with 9 bases that match TRBD1. This CDR3 is built from 14 residues. The germline V gene has CDR1 SGHTA and CDR2 FQGNSA. The V segment lost 3 bases and the J segment 7 bases; nucleotides outside the gene matches: 6. The CDR3 protein is CASSFSQGARGYTF. CDR3 in DNA: TGTGCCAGCAGCTTCTCACAGGGGGCGCGTGGCTACACCTTC.

The CDR3 is CAWKGGGTDTQYF. The CDR3 DNA reads as TGTGCCTGGAAGGGGGGCGGCACAGATACGCAGTATTTT. The chain is built from TRBV30 and TRBJ2-3; D possibly matches TRBD1 or TRBD2 (6 bases each). Trimming stripped 4 bases from V and 1 base from J, with 9 bases between. Germline V gene lookup returns CDR1 GTSNPN and CDR2 SVGIG (reference sequence). The CDR3 contains 13 residues.

V usage is TRBV6-1 and J usage is TRBJ2-7, with D uncertain. Per the germline V gene, CDR1 is MNHNS and CDR2 is SASEGT. The CDR3 spans 12 residues. V was trimmed by 6 bases and J by 0 bases, leaving 6 bases between them. The CDR3: CASSGNSYEQYF. The DNA of the CDR3 is TGTGCCAGCAGCGGAAACTCCTACGAGCAGTACTTC.

This clone is labeled as medium-sized. Other nucleotide sequences from this sample produce the same CDR3. The chain joins TRBV30 to TRBJ2-7; D is ambiguous. The CDR3 runs 13 residues. Germline assignment: CDR1 GTSNPN and CDR2 SVGIG (reference sequence). The V end lost 5 bases, the J end lost 6 bases, and 17 bases lay between the germline ends. The CDR3: CAWGLGFSTEQYF. CDR3 nucleotides: TGTGCCTGGGGTCTTGGGTTCAGTACCGAGCAGTACTTC.

The V gene is TRBV13, the J gene TRBJ1-6, with 8 nucleotides matching TRBD1. The CDR3 is 15 amino acids. Germline V gene lookup returns CDR1 PRHDT and CDR2 FYEKMQ (reference sequence). With V trimmed by 5 bases and J by 4 bases, 4 bases remained unmatched. CDR3 bases: TGTGCCAGCAGCCCCCGGACAGGGTATAATTCACCCCTCCACTTT. Protein sequence: CASSPRTGYNSPLHF.

This sequence joins TRBV14 and TRBJ1-5; unclear D gene. Trimming stripped 4 bases from V and 0 bases from J, with 13 bases between. Germline values: CDR1 SGHDN, CDR2 FVKESK. The CDR3 length is 16 residues. The CDR3 region has the DNA TGTGCCAGCAGCCGCTACGGGAGGTCTAGCAATCAGCCCCAGCATTTT. It is translated as CASSRYGRSSNQPQHF.

The V gene is TRBV25-1, the J gene TRBJ1-5; no reliable D call. CDR1 and CDR2 (germline): MGHDK, SYGVNS. This CDR3 is built from 16 residues. The ends were cut back, 5 bases at V and 5 bases at J, with 19 bases in the middle. For the CDR3, the DNA is TGTGCCAGCAGTACGGGCGGCTCCGGAATACATCAGCCCCAGCATTTT. This translates into CASSTGGSGIHQPQHF.

A note on this clone: A much larger clone sits a single nucleotide away, making a read error possible. The gene calls are TRBV5-1 and TRBJ2-6, with TRBD1 as a possible D gene (5 bases). The CDR3 is made up of 16 amino acids. From germline, CDR1 is SGHRS and CDR2 YFSETQ. For the CDR3, the DNA is TGCGCCAGCAGCCCCCGCCAGAACTCTGGGGCCAACGGCCTGACTTTC. Translation: CASSPRQNSGANGLTF.

This clone came up a few times. This chain connects TRBV6-5 to TRBJ1-1; D not certain. Germline V lookup: CDR1 MNHEY, CDR2 SVGAGI. The CDR3 spans 13 residues. The V gene lost 2 bases and the J gene lost 7 bases, with 11 bases spanning the gap. CDR3 sequence reads: CASSYTRMNEAFF. As DNA, the CDR3 is TGTGCCAGCAGTTACACCCGTATGAATGAAGCTTTCTTT.

The chain carries TRBV7-2 and TRBJ2-6; 10 bases fit TRBD1. Germline CDR1 SGHTA, CDR2 FQGNSA. J lost 2 bases, V lost 3 bases, and 4 bases had no gene match. The CDR3 spans 17 residues. CDR3 nucleotides: TGTGCCAGCAGCTTGGGACAGGGGCCTACTGGGGCCAACGTCCTGACTTTC. Translated: CASSLGQGPTGANVLTF.

This clone has a handful of counts. The V and J genes are TRBV4-3 and TRBJ2-2; D is perhaps TRBD1 (6 bases). Germline V lookup: CDR1 LGHNA, CDR2 YSLEER. This CDR3 has 16 residues. V lost 1 base to trimming and J lost 4 bases, with 13 bases between them. The CDR3 loop reads CASSQGFRGITGELFF. The CDR3 coding sequence is TGCGCCAGCAGCCAAGGGTTCAGGGGTATCACCGGGGAGCTGTTTTTT.

The chain employs TRBV2 and TRBJ1-4, with D hard to call. From germline, CDR1 is SNHLY and CDR2 FYNNEI. Trimming took 4 bases from V and 4 from J, leaving 7 bases between them. The CDR3 runs 13 residues. The CDR3 DNA follows: TGTGCCAGCAGTGGGAAGAGTAATGAAAAACTGTTTTTT. Protein: CASSGKSNEKLFF.

The chain combines TRBV7-2 with TRBJ1-2; 9 bases map to TRBD1. The J segment lost 4 bases and the V segment lost 7 bases, leaving 7 bases of the junction unmatched. Germline CDR1 and CDR2: SGHTA and FQGNSA. This CDR3 is built from 14 residues. The CDR3 DNA reads TGTGCCAGCAACATACAGGGGGCTTCCTATGGCTACACCTTC. It yields the protein CASNIQGASYGYTF.

In its sample, this clone was seen many times. The V and J genes are TRBV4-3 and TRBJ2-1; D is perhaps TRBD1 or TRBD2 (5 bases each). Germline CDR1 is LGHNA and CDR2 is YSLEER. With 0 bases removed from V and 10 bases from J, the gap between germline ends came to 16 bases. This CDR3 region has 15 residues. CDR3 coding DNA: TGCGCCAGCAGCCAAGATCTTCCGGGGCCTAGAGAGCAGTTCTTC. Its protein product is CASSQDLPGPREQFF.

This clone was seen more than once but under ten times. The rearrangement uses TRBV7-3 and TRBJ2-1, with TRBD1 matching 9 bases. The germline V gene has CDR1 SGHTA and CDR2 FQGTGA. The CDR3 has 16 residues. Unmatched junction bases numbered 8, after V lost 4 bases and J lost 4 bases. The CDR3 DNA reads TGTGCCAGCAGCTCATCAACAGGGGGCTTATACAATGAGCAGTTCTTC. Amino acids: CASSSSTGGLYNEQFF.

This chain links TRBV7-9 with TRBJ1-2; 9 positions agree with TRBD1. This CDR3 is 15 amino acids long. Germline CDR1 reads SEHNR; CDR2 reads FQNEAQ (reference sequence). The J segment lost 7 bases and the V segment lost 5 bases, leaving 11 bases of the junction unmatched. The CDR3 loop is CASSPRDRVFGGYTF. In nucleotides, the CDR3 is TGTGCCAGCAGCCCCCGGGACAGGGTTTTTGGTGGCTACACCTTC.

This clone was observed a handful of times. This chain joins TRBV2 and TRBJ2-5, with 10 bases lining up with TRBD2. The CDR3 contains 15 residues. From germline, CDR1 is SNHLY and CDR2 FYNNEI. J was trimmed by 6 bases and V by 2 bases; bases with no gene match: 6. This CDR3 reads CASSERSGGMKTQYF. DNA of the CDR3: TGTGCCAGCAGTGAACGTAGCGGGGGGATGAAGACCCAGTACTTC.

This clone was seen repeatedly, ten times or more. The J gene is TRBJ1-2, the V gene TRBV4-2; no reliable D call. Germline CDR1 is LGHNA and CDR2 is YNFKEQ. V was cut by 0 bases and J by 3 bases, with 11 bases left in between. This CDR3 is built from 15 residues. CDR3 sequence reads: CASSQDLSTHYGYTF. The CDR3 DNA reads TGTGCCAGCAGCCAAGATCTGTCCACCCACTATGGCTACACCTTC.

There are a few counts of this clone. This sequence joins TRBV28 and TRBJ1-6; 7 bases fit TRBD1. CDR1 MDHEN and CDR2 SYDVKM come from the germline V gene. This CDR3 spans 14 amino acids. Trimming took 5 bases from V and 7 from J; bases not matched to a gene: 5. CDR3 DNA sequence: TGTGCCAGCAGTGACAGGGAGGACAATTCACCCCTCCACTTT. Its protein is CASSDREDNSPLHF.

J is TRBJ2-7 and V is TRBV7-2, with unresolved D. Germline CDR1 SGHTA, CDR2 FQGNSA. The CDR3 sequence is 13 residues long. The germline V and J ends were trimmed by 4 bases and 6 bases, with 13 bases remaining between them. The CDR3: CASSSSIGLEQYF. The CDR3 DNA is TGTGCCAGCAGCTCGTCCATAGGGCTCGAGCAGTACTTC.

This clone has more than one count but fewer than ten. The V and J genes are TRBV9 and TRBJ2-6; D could derive from TRBD1 or TRBD2 (5 bases each). Germline lookup yields CDR1 SGDLS and CDR2 YYNGEE. V lost 4 bases and J 4 bases, leaving 21 bases between the germline ends. There are 18 residues in the CDR3. CDR3 loop: CASSPSPGLRRGANVLTF. The CDR3, as DNA: TGTGCCAGCAGCCCGAGTCCAGGGCTCAGGAGGGGGGCCAACGTCCTGACTTTC. Full variable domain (remainder filled in from reference TRBV9 and TRBJ2-6): DSGVTQTPKHLITATGQRVTLRCSPRSGDLSVYWYQQSLDQGLQFLIQYYNGEERAKGNILERFSAQQFPDLHSELNLSSLELGDSALYFCASSPSPGLRRGANVLTFGAGSRLTVL.

The chain combines TRBV20-1 with TRBJ2-1, with D maybe TRBD1 (5 bases). The CDR3 covers 11 residues. Germline V gene lookup returns CDR1 DFQATT and CDR2 SNEGSKA (reference sequence). With 7 bases removed from V and 7 bases from J, the gap between germline ends came to 11 bases. The CDR3 DNA reads as TGCAGTGTTAGTCAGGGAAATGAGCAGTTCTTC. Translating it yields CSVSQGNEQFF.

This rearrangement joins TRBV7-9 to TRBJ1-1; TRBD1 matches 8 bases. The CDR3 runs 14 residues. CDR1 is SEHNR and CDR2 is FQNEAQ in the germline V gene (reference sequence). V shed 8 bases, J shed 5 bases, and the junction held 10 bases outside the gene matches. For the CDR3, the DNA is TGTGCCAGCCAACCAGGGGGCATCGGTACTGAAGCTTTCTTT. Translation gives CASQPGGIGTEAFF.

This clone was seen repeatedly, ten times or more. The rearrangement joins TRBV13 to TRBJ2-7; maybe TRBD1 (5 bases). V was pared by 1 base and J by 3 bases, with 16 bases between. This CDR3 contains 16 residues. The germline CDR1 and CDR2 sequences are PRHDT and FYEKMQ (reference sequence). CDR3 nucleotides: TGTGCCAGCAGCTTAGCCCAGGGCGGTACCGTCTACGAGCAGTACTTC. Translating it yields CASSLAQGGTVYEQYF.